The rows below give T cell receptor beta chains drawn from one sample of a study of T cells in Graves' hyperthyroidism and ophthalmopathy. TCRdb re-derived calls from the multiplex PCR reads in MiXCR, one entry per CDR3 protein. The sample lists a few hundred thousand distinct CDR3 sequences, around 14% seen once, with 6.5% to 8% in the top ten. The sequencing sample was made of blood. The source is a woman aged 30 to 39 with Graves' hyperthyroidism. Each CDR3 is given with its conserved first and last residue. The D gene is left open where the match is weak.

v_call d_call cdr3_aa
TRBV9 TRBD2 CASSVEVAGAGNEQFF
TRBV27 TRBD1 CASSYRRTGFSYEQYF
TRBV2 NA CASSEGGTGYTF
TRBV20-1 TRBD2 CSARAGRAPTYEQYF
TRBV6-5 NA CASSYEVLDFIPYEQYF
TRBV3-1 NA CASSPRAPYEQYF
TRBV14 NA CASSPRTTITGELFF
TRBV6-2/TRBV6-3 NA CASTQGGKAGANVLTF
TRBV4-2 NA CASSLKGGVAKNIQYF
TRBV28 NA CASSRNYEQYF
TRBV19 NA CASSISGDQPQHF
TRBV30 TRBD1 CAWSRGRGDTIYF
TRBV12-3/TRBV12-4 TRBD2 CASSLAGGSDTQYF
TRBV5-6 NA CASSWAGTYEQYF
TRBV2 TRBD1 CASRGQGRDTEAFF
TRBV2 NA CASSWGARRWAFF
TRBV6-1 TRBD2 CASSLTSGRDTQYF
TRBV19 NA CASSIEGWQPQHF
TRBV12-5 TRBD2 CASGLVLGTSGRAAETQYF
TRBV29-1 NA CSVAANYGYTF
TRBV5-1 TRBD2 CASGPGLAFSYNEQFF
TRBV7-2 TRBD2 CASGLGTLAGANTGELFF
TRBV5-1 NA CASSGTGHKNEKLFF
TRBV7-9 NA CASSPGSLTDTQYF
TRBV20-1 TRBD1 CSHPIRDSGNEQFF
TRBV2 NA CASRGPSGSTDTQYF
TRBV4-2 TRBD1 CASSLRGQNYEQYF
TRBV2 NA CASSDLETGELFF
TRBV4-2 TRBD1 CASSPLSATGVEKLFF